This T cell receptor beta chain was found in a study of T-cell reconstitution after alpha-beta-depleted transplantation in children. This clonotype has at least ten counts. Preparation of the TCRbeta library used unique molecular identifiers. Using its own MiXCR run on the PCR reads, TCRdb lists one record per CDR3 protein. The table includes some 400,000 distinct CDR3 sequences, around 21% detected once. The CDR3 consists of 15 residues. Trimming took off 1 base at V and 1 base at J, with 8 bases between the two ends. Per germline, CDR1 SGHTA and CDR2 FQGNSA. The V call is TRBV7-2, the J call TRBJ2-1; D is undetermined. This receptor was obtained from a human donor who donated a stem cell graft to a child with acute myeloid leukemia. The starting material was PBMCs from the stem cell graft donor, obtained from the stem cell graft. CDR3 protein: CASSLEGVSYNEQFF. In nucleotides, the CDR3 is TGTGCCAGCAGCTTAGAGGGTGTGTCCTACAATGAGCAGTTCTTC.